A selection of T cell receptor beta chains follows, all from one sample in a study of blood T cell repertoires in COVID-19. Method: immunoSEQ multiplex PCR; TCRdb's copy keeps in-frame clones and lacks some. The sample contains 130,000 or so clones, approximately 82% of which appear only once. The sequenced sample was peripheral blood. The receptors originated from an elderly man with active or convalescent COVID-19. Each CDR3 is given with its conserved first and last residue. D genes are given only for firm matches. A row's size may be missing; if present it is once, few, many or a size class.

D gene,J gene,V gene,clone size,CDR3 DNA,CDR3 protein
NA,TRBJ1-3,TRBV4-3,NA,TGCGCCAGCAGCCAAGCCGGGGGGGCCTCTGGAAACACCATATATTTT,CASSQAGGASGNTIYF
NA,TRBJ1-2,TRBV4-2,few,TGTGCCAGCAGCCAAGATGGTCAGGGAACGGCTGGCTACACCTTC,CASSQDGQGTAGYTF
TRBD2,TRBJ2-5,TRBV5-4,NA,TGTGCCAGCAGCGCCGGACTAGCGGGGGGAACAGAGACCCAGTACTTC,CASSAGLAGGTETQYF
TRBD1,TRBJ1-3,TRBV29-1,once,TGCAGCGTTGAAGATTATACAGGGGCTGGAAACACCATATATTTT,CSVEDYTGAGNTIYF
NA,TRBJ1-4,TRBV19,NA,TGTGCCAGTAGTAGCCCAGGGGTGTTACGGGAAAAACTGTTTTTT,CASSSPGVLREKLFF
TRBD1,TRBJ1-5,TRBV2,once,TGTGCCAGCAGTGTCGAGGGGGCAGCTCAGCCCCAGCATTTT,CASSVEGAAQPQHF
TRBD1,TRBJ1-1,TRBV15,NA,TGTGCCACCAGCAGAGATAGGACAGGGGTGGGGGAAGCTTTCTTT,CATSRDRTGVGEAFF
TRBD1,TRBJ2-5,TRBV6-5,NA,TGTGCCAGCAAGGACAGGGGGCTCGAGGAGACCCAGTACTTC,CASKDRGLEETQYF
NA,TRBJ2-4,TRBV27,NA,TGTGCCAGTTTTAGGGCAGGGGCGAATTCGATTCAGTACTTC,CASFRAGANSIQYF
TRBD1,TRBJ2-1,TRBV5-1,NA,TGCGCCAGCAGCCCGGGACAGGGGTCCTCCTACAATGAGCAGTTCTTC,CASSPGQGSSYNEQFF
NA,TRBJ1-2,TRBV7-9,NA,TGTGCCAGCAGCACCCCAGTCTATGGCTACACCTTC,CASSTPVYGYTF
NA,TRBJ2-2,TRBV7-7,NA,TGTGCTAGCAGACCAAACCCGACTAGTCTCAACACCGGGGAGCTGTTTTTT,CASRPNPTSLNTGELFF
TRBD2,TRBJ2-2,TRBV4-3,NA,TGCGCCAGCAGCCAAGGGACTAGCGGGGGGTACACCGGGGAGCTGTTTTTT,CASSQGTSGGYTGELFF
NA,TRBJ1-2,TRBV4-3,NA,TGCGCCAGCAGCCAAGATAAATACGGGGTCTATGGCTACACCTTC,CASSQDKYGVYGYTF
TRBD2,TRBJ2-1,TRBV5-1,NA,TGCGCCAGCAGCACGGGACTAGCGGGGGTCCCTGCCTACAATGAGCAGTTCTTC,CASSTGLAGVPAYNEQFF
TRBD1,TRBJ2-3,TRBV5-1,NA,TGCGCCAGCAGCTTGGCCTCGAGACAGGGGGCCTCGGATACGCAGTATTTT,CASSLASRQGASDTQYF
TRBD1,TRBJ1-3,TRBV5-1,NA,TGCGCCAGCAGCCCCGGGACAGGCAACACCATATATTTT,CASSPGTGNTIYF
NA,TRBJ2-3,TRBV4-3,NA,TGCGCCAGCAGCCAAGATGGGCGGGGCCCCCCCACAGATACGCAGTATTTT,CASSQDGRGPPTDTQYF
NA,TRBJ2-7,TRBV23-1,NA,TGCGCCAGCAGTCAAAGGGCCGGGGGCGAGCAGTACTTC,CASSQRAGGEQYF
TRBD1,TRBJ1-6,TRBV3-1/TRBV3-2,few,TGTGCCAGCAGCGGCCGGGACAGGGGTTATTCACCCCTCCACTTT,CASSGRDRGYSPLHF
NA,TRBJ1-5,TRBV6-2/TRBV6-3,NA,TGTGCCAGCAGTTACCCCACGACAGGTGGACAGCCCCAGCATTTT,CASSYPTTGGQPQHF
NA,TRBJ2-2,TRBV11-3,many,TGTGCCAGCAGCTTACCAGGGGCCGGCACCGGGGAGCTGTTTTTT,CASSLPGAGTGELFF
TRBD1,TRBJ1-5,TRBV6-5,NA,TGTGCCAGCAGTATAACAGGGGGCGCGGGTCAGCCCCAGCATTTT,CASSITGGAGQPQHF
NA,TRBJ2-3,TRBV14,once,TGTGCCAGCAGCCAGAGAGTCCGAAGCACAGATACGCAGTATTTT,CASSQRVRSTDTQYF
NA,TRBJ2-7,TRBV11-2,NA,TGTGCCAGCAGCTTAGGTTCCTCGGGGCAGTACTTC,CASSLGSSGQYF
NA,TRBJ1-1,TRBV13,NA,TGTGCCAGCAGCTTAATCAGATTCACTGAAGCTTTCTTT,CASSLIRFTEAFF
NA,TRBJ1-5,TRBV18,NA,TGTGCCAGCTCGCAGGGGCAAGATCAGCCCCAGCATTTT,CASSQGQDQPQHF
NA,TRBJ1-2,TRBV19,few,TGTGCCAGTCGTAGTCCAGGGCTGGATGGCTACACCTTC,CASRSPGLDGYTF
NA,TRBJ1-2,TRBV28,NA,TGTGCCAGCAGTACAACCCACAGGGCCTATGGCTACACCTTC,CASSTTHRAYGYTF